Following are 3 T cell receptor beta chains from one sample sequenced in a study of metastatic and nonmetastatic thyroid tumors. Among the patients, none had received any treatment before thyroid surgery. TCRdb re-called clones from the PCR reads using MiXCR. This sample has 30,000 to 35,000 clones, with over 15% found just once. The sequenced material came from blood. These receptors came from a female donor with papillary thyroid cancer or a benign thyroid nodule (not recorded which). Some clones in this sample may be carry-over from other donors' samples.

The chain uses TRBV6-2 or TRBV6-3 and TRBJ1-1, with a tentative D call TRBD1 (6 bases). The CDR3 consists of 17 residues. With 6 bases removed from V and 4 bases from J, the gap between germline ends came to 24 bases. In germline, CDR1 is MNHEY, CDR2 SVGEGT. CDR3 bases: TGTGCCAGCAGGATCCATCAGGGGAGAGAGTTCGGCACTGAAGCTTTCTTT. Protein sequence: CASRIHQGREFGTEAFF.

This clone was picked up many times. The V and J genes are TRBV11-2 and TRBJ2-7; TRBD2 agrees at 15 bases. Germline loops: CDR1 SGHAT, CDR2 FQNNGV. The V gene end was trimmed by 4 bases and the J gene end by 7 bases; junction bases not matched to a gene: 8. The CDR3 length is 16 residues. CDR3 loop: CASSSGTSGRRGEQYF. In nucleotides, the CDR3 is TGTGCCAGCAGCTCCGGGACTAGCGGGAGGCGAGGAGAGCAGTACTTC.

The chain is built from TRBV5-3 and TRBJ2-7, with D possibly matching TRBD2 (5 bases). TRBV5-3 is classed as an ORF, of uncertain function. V was clipped by 8 bases and J by 7 bases, with 16 bases between them. The CDR3 loop spans 12 amino acids. CDR3 DNA: TGTGCCAGCAGCCGTGGACTGAGGGAGCAGTACTTC. The encoded protein is CASSRGLREQYF.